Shown below are 7 T cell receptor beta chains from a single sample sequenced in a study of T cell changes during pregnancy in multiple sclerosis (dated by TCRdb to the late 2010s). Libraries were constructed by the immunoSEQ multiplex PCR assay. Drawn from immuneACCESS, this table holds only the in-frame rearrangements with V and J called that TCRdb kept. Clones are partly lost; checked studies trace under half to an unresolved V gene and leave the rest unexplained. Within this sample are 65,000 to 95,000 clones, with just over 90% of them counted one time only. The biggest ten clones account for just over 2.5% of the sample. Sequencing was performed on peripheral blood, taken after pregnancy. These receptors originate from a female donor in good health, enrolled as a control in a pregnancy study.

With respect to this clone: The junction differs from germline at one of its ends, possibly a read error. The chain carries TRBV7-2 and TRBJ2-3; 12 nucleotides agree with TRBD2. CDR1 and CDR2 (germline): SGHTA, FQGNSA. The CDR3 is 15 residues long. The CDR3 is CASSLAGGISDTQYF. The CDR3 bases are TGTGCCAGCAGCCTAGCGGGAGGGATCTCAGATACGCAGTATTTT.

The chain couples TRBV19 to TRBJ2-7; D is ambiguous. Per the germline V gene, CDR1 is LNHDA and CDR2 is SQIVND (reference sequence). The CDR3 extends over 14 amino acids. Trimming shortened V by 5 bases and J by 1 base, and 12 bases separated the two germline ends. The DNA for the CDR3 is TGTGCCAGTAGTGCTCCATGGAGATCCTACGAGCAGTACTTC. This codes for CASSAPWRSYEQYF.

V gene TRBV30 combines with J gene TRBJ1-4; D not resolved. Looked up from germline, CDR1 is GTSNPN and CDR2 is SVGIG (reference sequence). The CDR3 is made up of 12 amino acids. V lost 6 bases to trimming and J lost 11 bases, with 16 bases between them. This chain's CDR3 is CACTSLRDKLFF. CDR3 nucleotide sequence: TGTGCCTGCACGTCCTTGCGCGATAAACTGTTTTTT.

The V call is TRBV2, the J call TRBJ1-5; 7 bases line up with TRBD1. V lost 2 bases, J lost 6 bases, and 10 bases stayed unmatched. Germline V gene lookup returns CDR1 SNHLY and CDR2 FYNNEI. The CDR3 extends over 16 amino acids. The CDR3 DNA sequence: TGTGCCAGCAGTGAAAACTCCGACAGGGCGGGTCAGCCCCAGCATTTT. Residues: CASSENSDRAGQPQHF.

The chain links TRBV29-1 to TRBJ2-7; tentative D call: TRBD1 (6 bases). This CDR3 is 15 amino acids long. The V end was cut by 4 bases, the J end by 7 bases, with 23 bases between. In germline, CDR1 is SQVTM, CDR2 ANQGSEA. The CDR3 loop is CSVGSHRTAVDEQYF. CDR3 DNA sequence: TGCAGCGTTGGTTCACACCGGACAGCCGTGGATGAGCAGTACTTC.

This clone is deemed medium-sized. The V call is TRBV6-4, the J call TRBJ2-3, with TRBD2 matching over 9 bases. The CDR3 spans 15 residues. Germline assignment: CDR1 MRHNA and CDR2 SNTAGT. The junction had 6 bases not matched to a gene; V was cut back by 2 bases and J by 6 bases. CDR3 protein: CASSDRGGAADTQYF. In nucleotides, the CDR3 is TGTGCCAGCAGTGACCGCGGGGGGGCCGCGGATACGCAGTATTTT.

This chain links TRBV12-5 with TRBJ1-1; D uncertain. V lost 2 bases and J lost 8, with 9 bases in between. CDR3 size: 12 residues. CDR1 LGHNT and CDR2 FRNRAP come from the germline V gene. The CDR3 region has the DNA TGTGCTAGTGGTTTGAGTACAGCCGAAGCTTTCTTT. Protein product: CASGLSTAEAFF. The whole variable domain, filled in from reference TRBV12-5 and TRBJ1-1, reads DARVTQTPRHKVTEMGQEVTMRCQPILGHNTVFWYRQTMMQGLELLAYFRNRAPLDDSGMPKDRFSAEMPDATLATLKIQPSEPRDSAVYFCASGLSTAEAFFGQGTRLTVV.